This T cell receptor (beta chain) appears in the sequencing data of a study of blood T cell repertoires in COVID-19. Only in-frame clones appear in the TCRdb table, and some are missing; sequencing was by immunoSEQ multiplex PCR. The data show 150,000 to 200,000 clones, nearly 90% seen once. Germline assignment: CDR1 KGHSH and CDR2 LQKENI. The CDR3 contains 14 residues. Trimming took 5 bases from V and 7 from J; bases not matched to a gene: 7. The chain joins TRBV18 to TRBJ2-5, with 10 bases identical to TRBD1. This receptor was obtained from a man aged 50 or older with acute or convalescent COVID-19. Sequencing used peripheral blood. Written as DNA, the CDR3 is TGTGCCAGCTCAAGAGGGACAGGGGAATGGACCCAGTACTTC. It is translated as CASSRGTGEWTQYF. Full variable domain (remainder filled in from reference TRBV18 and TRBJ2-5): NAGVMQNPRHLVRRRGQEARLRCSPMKGHSHVYWYRQLPEEGLKFMVYLQKENIIDESGMPKERFSAEFPKEGPSILRIQQVVRGDSAAYFCASSRGTGEWTQYFGPGTRLLVL.